This T cell receptor beta chain was obtained from a study of shared clonotypes between healthy human individuals. Across the study: The people who gave samples were two women and a few men aged 18 to 49. Broader study findings: Researchers sampled blood only, noting tissue repertoires likely differ.

Researchers reported that CD8 memory united CD45RO+ cells with CCR7-negative CD45RA+ TemRA cells. As for this clone: Its matching antigen is unknown.

V was clipped by 2 bases and J by 6 bases, with 7 bases between them. Germline CDR1 and CDR2: MNHEY and SVGAGI. The CDR3 spans 13 residues. In the study's own analysis: As immunoSEQ supplied junction-only sequences (without quality scores), filtering differed. Clones were sequenced by immunoSEQ multiplex PCR, and TCRdb holds only the in-frame ones, with some missing. V, J and clone size were drawn from that table, and D and trimming were deduced from the DNA. This table has approximately 95,000 clones, roughly two thirds appearing once. This chain connects TRBV6-5 to TRBJ2-2; no clear D gene. This clonotype originated in a young man in good health. Material for sequencing was memory CD8+ T cells sorted from blood. Subset here: CD45RO+ cells pooled with CCR7-negative TemRA cells. CDR3 coding DNA: TGTGCCAGCAGTTACGCCCCGGCCGGGGAGCTGTTTTTT. Its protein product is CASSYAPAGELFF.